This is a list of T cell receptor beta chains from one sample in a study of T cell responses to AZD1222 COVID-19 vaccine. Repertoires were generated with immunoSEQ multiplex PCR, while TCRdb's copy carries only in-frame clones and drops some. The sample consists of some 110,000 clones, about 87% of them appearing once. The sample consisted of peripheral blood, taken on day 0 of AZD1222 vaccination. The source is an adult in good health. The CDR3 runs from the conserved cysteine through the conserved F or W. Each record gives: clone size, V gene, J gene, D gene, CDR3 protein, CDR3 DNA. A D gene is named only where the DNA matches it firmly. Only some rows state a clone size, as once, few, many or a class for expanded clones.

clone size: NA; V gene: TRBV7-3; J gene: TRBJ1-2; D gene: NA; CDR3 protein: CASSPSSGPLDYYGYTF; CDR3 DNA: TGTGCCAGCAGCCCCTCCTCCGGGCCCCTCGATTACTATGGCTACACCTTC
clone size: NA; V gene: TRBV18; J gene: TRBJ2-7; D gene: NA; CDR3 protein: CASSAGTSYEQYF; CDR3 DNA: TGTGCCAGCTCAGCCGGGACATCCTACGAGCAGTACTTC
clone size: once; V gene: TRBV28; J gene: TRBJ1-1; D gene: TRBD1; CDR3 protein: CASSLYGTGTEAFF; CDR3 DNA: TGTGCCAGCAGTTTATACGGGACAGGGACTGAAGCTTTCTTT
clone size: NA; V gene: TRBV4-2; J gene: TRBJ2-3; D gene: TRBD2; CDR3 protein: CASSARLAGGEGDTQYF; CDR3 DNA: TGTGCCAGCAGCGCCCGACTAGCGGGAGGCGAAGGAGATACGCAGTATTTT
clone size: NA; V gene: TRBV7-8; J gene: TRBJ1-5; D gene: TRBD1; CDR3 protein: CASSETGGTQPQHF; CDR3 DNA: TGTGCCAGCAGCGAAACAGGGGGCACTCAGCCCCAGCATTTT
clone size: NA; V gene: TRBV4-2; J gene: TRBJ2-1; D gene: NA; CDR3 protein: CASSQDGRGGYNEQFF; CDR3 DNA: TGTGCCAGCAGCCAAGATGGCAGGGGGGGATACAATGAGCAGTTCTTC
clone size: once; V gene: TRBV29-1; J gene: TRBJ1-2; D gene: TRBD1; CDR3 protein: CSAAGQGASGYTF; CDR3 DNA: TGCAGCGCGGCAGGGCAGGGGGCGTCGGGCTACACCTTC
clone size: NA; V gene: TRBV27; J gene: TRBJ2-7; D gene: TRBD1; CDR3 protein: CASSFRRDREDEQYF; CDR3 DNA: TGTGCCAGCAGTTTCCGCCGGGACAGGGAAGACGAGCAGTACTTC
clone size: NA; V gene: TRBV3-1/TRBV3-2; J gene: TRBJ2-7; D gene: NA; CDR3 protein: CASSPKRHYEQYF; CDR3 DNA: TGTGCCAGCAGCCCAAAACGTCACTACGAGCAGTACTTC
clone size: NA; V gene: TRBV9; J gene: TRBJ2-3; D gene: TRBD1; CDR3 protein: CASSFRPGQNTDTQYF; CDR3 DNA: TGTGCCAGCAGCTTTCGACCGGGACAGAACACAGATACGCAGTATTTT
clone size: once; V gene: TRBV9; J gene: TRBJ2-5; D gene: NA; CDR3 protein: CASSKGGETQYF; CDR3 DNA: TGTGCCAGCAGTAAAGGAGGAGAGACCCAGTACTTC
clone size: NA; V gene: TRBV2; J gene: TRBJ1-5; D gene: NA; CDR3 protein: CASTGVNEGQPQHF; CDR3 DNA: TGTGCCAGCACGGGGGTGAATGAAGGTCAGCCCCAGCATTTT
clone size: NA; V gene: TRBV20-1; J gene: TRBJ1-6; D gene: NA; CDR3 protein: CSASKGGSYNSPLHF; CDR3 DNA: TGCAGTGCTAGTAAAGGGGGCTCCTATAATTCACCCCTCCACTTT
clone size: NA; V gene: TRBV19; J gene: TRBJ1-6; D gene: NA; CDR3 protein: CASSNRGALGRSSPLHF; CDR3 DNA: TGTGCCAGTAGTAATCGGGGGGCCCTGGGTAGGAGTTCACCCCTCCACTTT
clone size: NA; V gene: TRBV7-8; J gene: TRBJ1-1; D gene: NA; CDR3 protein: CASSLRGSDTEAFF; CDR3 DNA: TGTGCCAGCAGCTTAAGGGGCAGCGACACTGAAGCTTTCTTT
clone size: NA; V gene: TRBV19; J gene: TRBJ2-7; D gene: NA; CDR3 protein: CASSIAGGWIYEQYF; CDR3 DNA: TGTGCCAGTAGTATCGCCGGGGGTTGGATATACGAGCAGTACTTC
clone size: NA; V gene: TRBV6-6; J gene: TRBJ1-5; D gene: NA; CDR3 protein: CASSYGPWINQPQHF; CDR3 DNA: TGTGCCAGCAGTTATGGCCCCTGGATCAATCAGCCCCAGCATTTT
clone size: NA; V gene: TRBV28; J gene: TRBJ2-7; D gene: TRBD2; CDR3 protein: CASSLGGRINEQYF; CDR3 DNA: TGTGCCAGCAGTTTAGGCGGGAGAATCAACGAGCAGTACTTC
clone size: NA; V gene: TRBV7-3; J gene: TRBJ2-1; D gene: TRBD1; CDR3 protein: CASSLTGGQGDNEQFF; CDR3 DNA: TGTGCCAGCAGCTTAACTGGGGGACAGGGGGACAATGAGCAGTTCTTC
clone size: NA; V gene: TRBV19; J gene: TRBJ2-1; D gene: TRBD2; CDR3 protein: CASSTFHSGSSYNEQFF; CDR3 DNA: TGTGCCAGTAGTACTTTTCATAGCGGGAGTTCCTACAATGAGCAGTTCTTC
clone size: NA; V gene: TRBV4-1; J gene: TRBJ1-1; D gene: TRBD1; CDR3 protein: CASLGPGGNTEAFF; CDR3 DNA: TGCGCCAGCTTGGGGCCAGGGGGAAACACTGAAGCTTTCTTT
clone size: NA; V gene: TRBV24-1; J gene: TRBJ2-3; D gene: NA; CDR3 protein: CATSVTAGSDTQYF; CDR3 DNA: TGTGCCACCAGTGTGACAGCCGGGTCAGATACGCAGTATTTT
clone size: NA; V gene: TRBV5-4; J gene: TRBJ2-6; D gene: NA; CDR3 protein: CASSEDPFAGWANVLTF; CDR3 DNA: TGTGCCAGCAGCGAAGACCCATTCGCTGGGTGGGCCAACGTCCTGACTTTC
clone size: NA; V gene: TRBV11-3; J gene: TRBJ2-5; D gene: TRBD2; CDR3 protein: CASSLVSSGGETQYF; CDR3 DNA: TGTGCCAGCAGCTTAGTTTCTAGCGGGGGAGAGACCCAGTACTTC
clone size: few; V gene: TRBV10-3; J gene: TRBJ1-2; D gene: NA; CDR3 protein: CAISADSYGYTF; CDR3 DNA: TGTGCCATCAGTGCCGACAGCTATGGCTACACCTTC
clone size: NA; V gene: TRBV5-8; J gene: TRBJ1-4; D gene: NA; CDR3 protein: CASSTGPRYGENQKLFF; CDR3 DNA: TGTGCCAGCAGCACGGGACCCCGGTATGGGGAGAATCAAAAACTGTTTTTT
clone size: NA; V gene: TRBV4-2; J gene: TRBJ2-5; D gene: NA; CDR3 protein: CASSQPQGGQETQYF; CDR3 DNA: TGTGCCAGCAGCCAGCCACAGGGTGGCCAAGAGACCCAGTACTTC
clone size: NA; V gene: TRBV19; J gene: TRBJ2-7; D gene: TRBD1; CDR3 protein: CASRGQGLRSEQYF; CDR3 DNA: TGTGCCAGTCGGGGACAGGGTTTGCGTAGCGAGCAGTACTTC
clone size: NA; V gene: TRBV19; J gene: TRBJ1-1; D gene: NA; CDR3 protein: CASSIRSGGLSEAFF; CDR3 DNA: TGTGCCAGTAGTATAAGGAGCGGGGGGCTCTCTGAAGCTTTCTTT
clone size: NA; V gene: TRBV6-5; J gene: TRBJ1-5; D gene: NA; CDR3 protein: CASSYGEGWNNQPQHF; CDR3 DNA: TGTGCCAGCAGTTACGGGGAAGGGTGGAACAATCAGCCCCAGCATTTT